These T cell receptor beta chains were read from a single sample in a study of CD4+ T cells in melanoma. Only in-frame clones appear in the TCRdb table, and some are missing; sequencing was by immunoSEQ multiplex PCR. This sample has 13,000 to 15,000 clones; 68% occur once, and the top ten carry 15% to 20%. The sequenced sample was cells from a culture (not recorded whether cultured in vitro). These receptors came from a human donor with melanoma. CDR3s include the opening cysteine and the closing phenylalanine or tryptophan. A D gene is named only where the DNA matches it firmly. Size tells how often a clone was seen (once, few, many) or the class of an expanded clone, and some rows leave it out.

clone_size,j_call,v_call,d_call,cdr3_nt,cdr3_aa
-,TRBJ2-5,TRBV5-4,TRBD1,TGTGCCAGCAGCAGGACAGGGTCAGTAGAGACCCAGTACTTC,CASSRTGSVETQYF
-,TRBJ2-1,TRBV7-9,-,TGTGCTAGCAGCAGGGACGGTTACAATGAGCAGTTCTTC,CASSRDGYNEQFF
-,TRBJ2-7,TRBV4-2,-,TGTGCCAGCAGCCAAGCTCCGACCTACGAGCAGTACTTC,CASSQAPTYEQYF
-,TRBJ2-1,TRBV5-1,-,TGCGCCAGCAGCTTGGGCGGGCCCAGCTCCTACAATGAGCAGTTCTTC,CASSLGGPSSYNEQFF
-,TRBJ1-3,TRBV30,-,TGTGCCTGGACTGGTAGCCCGGGAAACACCATATATTTT,CAWTGSPGNTIYF
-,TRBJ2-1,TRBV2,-,TGTGCCAGCAGTGTTTCTCCACCCGCCTACAATGAGCAGTTCTTC,CASSVSPPAYNEQFF
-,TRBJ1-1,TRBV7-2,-,TGTGCCAGCAGCTTAATAATCGACACTGAAGCTTTCTTT,CASSLIIDTEAFF
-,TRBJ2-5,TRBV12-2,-,TGTGCAAGAGCGGGGGGGCCCGGAGAGACCCAGTACTTC,CARAGGPGETQYF
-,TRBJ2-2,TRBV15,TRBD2,TGTGCCACCAGCACAGGACTAGCGGGGGGCCCCTCCGGGGAGCTGTTTTTT,CATSTGLAGGPSGELFF
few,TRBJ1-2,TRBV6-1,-,TGTGCCAGCAGTGCCCTCAGGGAGGGTGGCTACACCTTC,CASSALREGGYTF
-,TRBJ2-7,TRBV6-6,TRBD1,TGTGCCAGCAGTTACTCGGGACAGGGGGCTTTTAGAGAGCAGTACTTC,CASSYSGQGAFREQYF
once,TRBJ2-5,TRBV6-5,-,TGTGCCAGCAGTTATGGAGAGACCCAGTACTTC,CASSYGETQYF
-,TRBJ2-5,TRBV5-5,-,TGTGCCAGCAGCTTTGGGATATCTTCTCTGTACTTC,CASSFGISSLYF